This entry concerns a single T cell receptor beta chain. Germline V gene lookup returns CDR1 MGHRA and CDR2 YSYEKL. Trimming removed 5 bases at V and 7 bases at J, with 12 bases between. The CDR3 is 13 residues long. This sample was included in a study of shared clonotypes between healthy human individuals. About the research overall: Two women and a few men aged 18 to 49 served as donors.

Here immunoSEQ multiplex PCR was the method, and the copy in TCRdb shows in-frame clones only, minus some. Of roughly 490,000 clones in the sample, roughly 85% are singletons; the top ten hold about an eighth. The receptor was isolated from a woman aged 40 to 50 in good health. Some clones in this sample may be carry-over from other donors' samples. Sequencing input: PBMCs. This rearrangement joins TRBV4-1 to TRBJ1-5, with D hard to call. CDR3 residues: CASSYRVPQPQHF. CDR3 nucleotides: TGCGCCAGCAGCTATAGGGTACCCCAGCCCCAGCATTTT.